This TCR beta chain was sequenced during a study of graft-versus-host responses after intestinal transplantation. Overall study context: Grafts that recipients had were multivisceral, liver-intestinal, or isolated intestinal transplants.

This CDR3 comprises 18 residues. Germline assignment: CDR1 MNHNS and CDR2 SASEGT. Trimming removed 3 bases at V and 5 bases at J, with 23 bases between. Concerning this clone: What it binds is unknown.

Clones were sequenced by immunoSEQ multiplex PCR, and TCRdb holds only the in-frame ones, with some missing. The sample has roughly 90,000 clones; 75% to 95% are singletons. The receptor's source is a human donor who was the organ donor for an intestinal transplant. The source was unstimulated CD4+ T cells sorted from spleen or lymph node cells, collected before transplant. The chain couples TRBV6-1 to TRBJ2-1, with D possibly TRBD2 on 7 matching bases. CDR3: CASSDPRTRGIYNNEQFF. CDR3 sequence (DNA): TGTGCCAGCAGTGACCCTCGGACTAGGGGGATCTACAACAATGAGCAGTTCTTC.